One sample yielded the 9 T cell receptor beta chains listed below, sequenced in a study of T cell responses to AZD1222 COVID-19 vaccine. This table comes from immunoSEQ multiplex PCR, and its TCRdb copy is limited to in-frame clones, with some not included. Of 150,000 to 200,000 clones in the sample, roughly 94% were seen once. This material consisted of peripheral blood, taken 28 days after the second AZD1222 dose. The receptors originated from an adult who received the AZD1222 COVID-19 vaccine.

The chain uses TRBV24-1 and TRBJ1-5; the D is unclear. Deletions cut 1 base from V and 3 bases from J, with 0 bases between. The CDR3 spans 12 residues. CDR1 is KGHDR and CDR2 is SFDVKD in the germline V gene. Here the CDR3 reads CATSDFNQPQHF. The CDR3 coding sequence is TGTGCCACCAGTGATTTCAATCAGCCCCAGCATTTT.

The sample holds many counts of this clone. This chain links TRBV27 with TRBJ2-7; TRBD2 matches at 14 bases. J lost 4 bases, V lost 6 bases, and 5 bases had no gene match. The CDR3 covers 15 residues. The germline V gene has CDR1 MNHEY and CDR2 SMNVEV (reference sequence). CDR3 sequence reads: CASRGTSGSIYEQYF. Written as DNA, the CDR3 is TGTGCCAGCAGAGGGACTAGCGGGAGTATTTACGAGCAGTACTTC.

The J gene is TRBJ2-2, the V gene TRBV11-2; D gene uncertain. This CDR3 is 15 amino acids long. The ends were cut back, 0 bases at V and 1 base at J, with 6 bases in the middle. Germline CDR1 and CDR2: SGHAT and FQNNGV. CDR3 sequence reads: CASSLDAQNTGELFF. The DNA for the CDR3 is TGTGCCAGCAGCTTAGATGCCCAGAACACCGGGGAGCTGTTTTTT.

The chain joins TRBV27 to TRBJ1-5, with D perhaps TRBD1 (6 bases). The CDR3 has 15 residues. V dropped 6 bases and J dropped 0 bases, with 12 bases sitting between them. Germline V gene data show CDR1 as MNHEY and CDR2 as SMNVEV (reference sequence). CDR3 in DNA: TGTGCCAGCAGGTCCGGGGGCCATAGCAATCAGCCCCAGCATTTT. As protein: CASRSGGHSNQPQHF.

This chain links TRBV9 with TRBJ2-3, with no clear D. This CDR3 contains 18 residues. From germline, CDR1 is SGDLS and CDR2 YYNGEE. V was clipped by 0 bases and J by 3 bases, with 20 bases between them. CDR3 coding DNA: TGTGCCAGCAGCGTAGGGATCCCGGCAGGTCTAACGACAGATACGCAGTATTTT. Amino acids: CASSVGIPAGLTTDTQYF.

The genes are TRBV4-2 and TRBJ2-3; 8 bases agree with TRBD2. Germline assignment: CDR1 LGHNA and CDR2 YNFKEQ. V was clipped by 4 bases and J by 2 bases; unmatched bases: 8. CDR3 size: 16 residues. This CDR3 is CASSPAAGGVTDTQYF. The CDR3 DNA follows: TGTGCCAGCAGCCCGGCGGCCGGGGGGGTCACAGATACGCAGTATTTT.

The CDR3 region has the DNA TGCAGCGCGATGGGACAGGGGGCGGAAGAGCAGTTCTTC. Its translation: CSAMGQGAEEQFF. V is TRBV29-1 and J is TRBJ2-1; 12 bases agree with TRBD1. V gave up 7 bases and J gave up 10 bases; unmatched junction bases: 8. The length of the CDR3 is 13 residues. Germline CDR1 SQVTM, CDR2 ANQGSEA.

V gene TRBV4-1 combines with J gene TRBJ1-2; D gene ambiguous. The CDR3 spans 15 residues. Germline loops: CDR1 MGHRA, CDR2 YSYEKL. V shed 4 bases and J shed 0 bases, with 12 bases lying between them. Here the CDR3 reads CASSPGRNTNYGYTF. Written as DNA, the CDR3 is TGCGCCAGCAGCCCCGGACGGAATACTAACTATGGCTACACCTTC.

This chain uses TRBV6-5 with TRBJ2-1, with 7 bases lining up with TRBD2. The V and J ends lost 6 bases and 8 bases, in that order; junction bases with no gene match: 4. The germline V gene encodes CDR1 MNHEY and CDR2 SVGAGI. The CDR3 consists of 12 residues. CDR3 sequence reads: CASRSTSDEQFF. As DNA, the CDR3 is TGTGCCAGCAGGTCCACTAGCGATGAGCAGTTCTTC.